The next 25 T cell receptor beta chains were all read from a single sample in a study of response to subunit inactivated influenza vaccine. A single record per CDR3 protein comes from TCRdb applying MiXCR to the RT-PCR reads. Here the sample spans about 780,000 distinct CDR3 sequences, around 20% being singletons. Sequencing used PBMCs from blood, obtained around 5 days after vaccination. These receptors originate from a man aged 45-65 years who received an inactivated influenza vaccine.

This clonotype came up a few times. V and J are TRBV11-2 and TRBJ2-7; D remains ambiguous. The CDR3 loop spans 18 amino acids. V lost 3 bases and J lost 0, with 21 bases in between. CDR1 is SGHAT and CDR2 is FQNNGV in the germline V gene. The CDR3 sequence is CASSLISWAPEYSYEQYF. The CDR3 region has the DNA TGTGCCAGCAGCTTGATTTCCTGGGCCCCAGAGTACTCCTACGAGCAGTACTTC.

J is TRBJ2-4 and V is TRBV10-3; 8 nucleotides align to TRBD1. Germline values: CDR1 ENHRY, CDR2 SYGVKD. The CDR3 covers 13 residues. V was clipped by 0 bases and J by 13 bases; unmatched bases: 5. The CDR3 reads CAISESSDREQYF. The CDR3 DNA follows: TGTGCCATCAGTGAGTCCTCGGACAGGGAACAGTACTTC.

The genes are TRBV29-1 and TRBJ1-4; 9 nucleotides match TRBD1. This CDR3 region has 15 residues. V trimming: 8 bases; J trimming: 8 bases; junction bases outside the gene matches: 15. Germline lookup yields CDR1 SQVTM and CDR2 ANQGSEA. The CDR3: CSPRDRAEGGEKLFF. CDR3 coding DNA: TGCAGCCCCAGGGACAGGGCCGAGGGTGGAGAAAAACTGTTTTTT.

This chain links TRBV10-3 with TRBJ2-3; D is ambiguous. Germline CDR1 reads ENHRY; CDR2 reads SYGVKD. V was clipped by 0 bases and J by 4 bases, with 5 bases between them. CDR3 size: 13 residues. The CDR3 nucleotides are TGTGCCATCAGTGAGTCTCGGTCAGATACGCAGTATTTT. It translates to CAISESRSDTQYF.

This clonotype came up a few times. The chain is built from TRBV5-1 and TRBJ2-3, with 10 bases identical to TRBD1. Germline V CDR1 and CDR2: SGHRS, YFSETQ. The CDR3 has 13 residues. V gave up 8 bases and J gave up 7 bases; unmatched junction bases: 7. The CDR3 DNA follows: TGCGCCAGTGGTGACAGGGGGCTGAATACGCAGTATTTT. Translating gives CASGDRGLNTQYF.

V and J are TRBV5-1 and TRBJ1-4, with 7 bases matching TRBD1. In germline, CDR1 is SGHRS, CDR2 YFSETQ. This CDR3 is 16 amino acids long. The V segment lost 3 bases and the J segment 0 bases; nucleotides outside the gene matches: 5. CDR3 sequence: CASSYAGGATNEKLFF. The CDR3, as DNA: TGCGCCAGCAGCTACGCAGGGGGTGCAACTAATGAAAAACTGTTTTTT.

The V gene is TRBV11-2, the J gene TRBJ2-5; 8 bases agree with TRBD2. Germline assignment: CDR1 SGHAT and CDR2 FQNNGV. Trimming took 0 bases from V and 5 from J; bases not matched to a gene: 8. CDR3 size: 16 residues. The CDR3: CASSLEAGVTGETQYF. CDR3 coding DNA: TGTGCCAGCAGCTTAGAAGCGGGAGTTACCGGGGAGACCCAGTACTTC.

The chain combines TRBV7-9 with TRBJ1-1; 7 bases agree with TRBD1. Trimming removed 4 bases from V and 5 bases from J; junction bases left unmatched: 10. The CDR3 has 15 residues. The germline gives CDR1 SEHNR, CDR2 FQNEAQ (reference sequence). CDR3 coding DNA: TGTGCCAGCAGCTCCCTTTCAGGGGGGTGGACTGAAGCTTTCTTT. Residues: CASSSLSGGWTEAFF.

This clonotype was seen many times. The chain is built from TRBV10-3 and TRBJ2-5; 7 nucleotides line up with TRBD2. V shed 5 bases, J shed 5 bases, and the junction held 8 bases outside the gene matches. This CDR3 has 14 residues. Germline V gives CDR1 ENHRY, CDR2 SYGVKD. The CDR3 protein is CAISPTAGIETQYF. CDR3 nucleotide sequence: TGTGCCATCAGTCCTACAGCGGGGATTGAGACCCAGTACTTC.

V and J are TRBV10-3 and TRBJ2-3; 8 bases align to TRBD2. Germline trimming cut 6 bases from V and 0 bases from J; bases unmatched to any gene: 5. Per germline, CDR1 ENHRY and CDR2 SYGVKD. This CDR3 comprises 15 residues. This chain's CDR3 is CAISPTSGSTDTQYF. The CDR3 bases are TGTGCCATCAGCCCCACTAGCGGAAGCACAGATACGCAGTATTTT.

This clonotype occurred a few times. The rearrangement joins TRBV6-1 to TRBJ2-1; D tentatively reads TRBD1 or TRBD2 (5 bases each). The CDR3 is 15 amino acids. The V gene's germline CDR1 is MNHNS and CDR2 SASEGT. Trimming removed 7 bases at V and 3 bases at J, with 16 bases between. The CDR3 DNA reads as TGTGCCAGCAATGATCCAGGGAGCTACTACAATGAGCAGTTCTTC. Its protein is CASNDPGSYYNEQFF.

A few counts support this clonotype. The chain is built from TRBV5-6 and TRBJ2-7; D ambiguous. The V end lost 4 bases, the J end lost 4 bases, and 12 bases lay between the germline ends. The germline CDR1 and CDR2 sequences are SGHDT and YYEEEE. This CDR3 spans 13 amino acids. CDR3 protein: CASSPRTEYEQYF. CDR3 coding DNA: TGTGCCAGCAGCCCCCGGACGGAGTACGAGCAGTACTTC.

This clonotype was picked up a small number of times. This chain links TRBV12-3 or TRBV12-4 with TRBJ2-3, with no clear D. Trimming removed 6 bases from V and 1 base from J, with 11 bases in between. The CDR3 totals 14 residues. In nucleotides, the CDR3 is TGTGCCAGCAGCCCCGATATAGGCACAGATACGCAGTATTTT. This sequence encodes CASSPDIGTDTQYF.

The chain is built from TRBV2 and TRBJ1-3, with D uncertain. This CDR3 comprises 12 residues. V was pared by 4 bases and J by 4 bases, with 5 bases between. From germline, CDR1 is SNHLY and CDR2 FYNNEI. The CDR3 DNA follows: TGTGCCAGCAGTGCTGAGGGAAACACCATATATTTT. Translated: CASSAEGNTIYF.

This chain connects TRBV19 to TRBJ2-7, with 14 bases fitting TRBD2. V was clipped by 10 bases and J by 6 bases; unmatched bases: 8. Germline V gives CDR1 LNHDA, CDR2 SQIVND (reference sequence). The CDR3 is 14 residues long. CDR3 bases: TGTGCCACCTCCTACGGACTAGCGGGAGGCGAGCAGTACTTC. Its protein is CATSYGLAGGEQYF. The whole variable domain, filled in from reference TRBV19 and TRBJ2-7, reads DGGITQSPKYLFRKEGQNVTLSCEQNLNHDAMYWYRQDPGQGLRLIYYSQIVNDFQKGDIAEGYSVSREKKESFPLTVTSAQKNPTAFYLCATSYGLAGGEQYFGPGTRLTVT.

This clonotype appeared a few times. The V and J genes are TRBV11-2 and TRBJ2-1, with 15 bases lining up with TRBD2. This CDR3 region has 19 residues. V shed 3 bases, J shed 0 bases, and the junction held 6 bases outside the gene matches. Germline V gene data show CDR1 as SGHAT and CDR2 as FQNNGV. DNA of the CDR3: TGTGCCAGCAGCTTTGGGACTAGCGGGAGGTTCCGCTCCTACAATGAGCAGTTCTTC. Translating gives CASSFGTSGRFRSYNEQFF.

This clonotype was observed a few times. The gene calls are TRBV24-1 and TRBJ2-1; D might be TRBD1 (6 bases). Deletions cut 3 bases from V and 6 bases from J, with 14 bases between. CDR3 size: 15 residues. Germline V gene data show CDR1 as KGHDR and CDR2 as SFDVKD. The CDR3 DNA follows: TGTGCCACCAGTGATATGAACAGGGTGGGCAATGAGCAGTTCTTC. Translating it yields CATSDMNRVGNEQFF.

This clonotype was seen more than once but under ten times. The chain has TRBV6-2 or TRBV6-3 and TRBJ2-1, with D unresolved. V was pared by 10 bases and J by 3 bases, with 7 bases between. The CDR3 has 11 amino acids. Germline CDR1 MNHEY, CDR2 SVGEGT. The CDR3 DNA reads as TGTGCCATCGCCAACTACAATGAGCAGTTCTTC. It translates to CAIANYNEQFF.

This clonotype was detected a few times. V gene TRBV4-2 combines with J gene TRBJ2-3, with TRBD1 as a possible D gene (5 bases). CDR3 length: 17 residues. Germline V gene data show CDR1 as LGHNA and CDR2 as YNFKEQ. Trimming removed 0 bases at V and 2 bases at J, with 15 bases between. CDR3 sequence (DNA): TGTGCCAGCAGCCAAGAGTCCCAGGGCGGTTACACAGATACGCAGTATTTT. It encodes CASSQESQGGYTDTQYF.

This clonotype was seen only a few times. The rearrangement links TRBV6-2 or TRBV6-3 to TRBJ1-6; D is unresolved. The CDR3 runs to 12 residues. The V gene's germline CDR1 is MNHEY and CDR2 SVGEGT. The ends were cut back, 2 bases at V and 15 bases at J, with 11 bases in the middle. The CDR3 is CASSYPRRGLHF. DNA for the CDR3: TGTGCCAGCAGTTACCCCCGGAGAGGCCTCCACTTT.

The chain has TRBV4-3 and TRBJ2-3, with TRBD1 matching over 8 bases. V gave up 3 bases and J gave up 8 bases; unmatched junction bases: 4. The CDR3 sequence is 13 residues long. Germline lookup yields CDR1 LGHNA and CDR2 YSLEER. CDR3 nucleotides: TGCGCCAGCAGCCAGGACAGGGCGGGTACGCAGTATTTT. It codes for CASSQDRAGTQYF.

The V call is TRBV4-2, the J call TRBJ2-2; 10 nucleotides align to TRBD2. Germline lookup yields CDR1 LGHNA and CDR2 YNFKEQ. This CDR3 is built from 18 residues. With V trimmed by 1 base and J by 1 base, 6 bases remained unmatched. Written as DNA, the CDR3 is TGTGCCAGCAGCCAAGTTTCTAGCGGGGGCCAGAACACCGGGGAGCTGTTTTTT. Translation: CASSQVSSGGQNTGELFF.

This clonotype showed up many times. The CDR3 spells CASSYYSGSPGGGYEQFF. The CDR3 DNA follows: TGTGCCAGCAGTTACTACTCGGGTTCCCCCGGGGGCGGGTATGAGCAGTTCTTC. The chain carries TRBV6-5 and TRBJ2-1; D possibly uses TRBD1 or TRBD2 (6 bases each). CDR1 is MNHEY, CDR2 SVGAGI, per germline. The CDR3 loop spans 18 amino acids. Trimming took 1 base from V and 8 from J, leaving 24 bases between them.

The table lists this clonotype with many counts. This chain links TRBV24-1 with TRBJ1-5; no clear D gene. Germline V gene sequence: CDR1 KGHDR, CDR2 SFDVKD. Trimming stripped 5 bases from V and 0 bases from J, with 7 bases between. The CDR3 totals 14 residues. Here the CDR3 DNA reads TGTGCCACCAGTGTCCGCAGTAGCAATCAGCCCCAGCATTTT. This codes for CATSVRSSNQPQHF.

This clonotype showed up just a few times. The chain uses TRBV4-3 and TRBJ1-6; 9 bases map to TRBD1. CDR1 LGHNA and CDR2 YSLEER come from the germline V gene. V dropped 3 bases and J dropped 7; count of bases not matched to a gene: 4. The CDR3 totals 15 residues. The CDR3: CASSHTGGDNSPLHF. The CDR3 region has the DNA TGCGCCAGCAGCCACACAGGGGGCGACAATTCACCCCTCCACTTT.